This entry describes one T cell receptor beta chain. The antigen it recognizes is unknown. There are no base qualities to consult, and no much larger clone falls within one base. This entry belongs to a study of CD8+CD57+ T cells in acquired aplastic anemia (dated by TCRdb to the late 2010s). About the full investigation: Extracted DNA from sorted CD4+ and CD8+ cells averaged 3.2 ug, ranging from about 0.2 to 30 ug. CD8+CD57+ expansion was defined as frequency above the mean frequency observed in healthy subjects. Paper-wide results and their limitations: Patients and healthy controls showed no significant difference in CD8+ Simpson's diversity (P=0.060). Approximately 27 CD8+ CDR3 sequences were found in both patients and controls but appeared to be highly expressed in patients and within the immunodominant clones of the patients.

Genomic DNA served as template for TCR beta VDJ combination and CDR3 sequence profiling. TCR repertoire sequencing was run on an Illumina HiSeq 2000. In the original analysis: TRBV/TRBJ rearrangement plots, CDR3 size and DJ length profiles, and Simpson's diversity index were used to evaluate the repertoires. The most abundant DNA sequence in the deep sequencing data was taken as the immunodominant clone. CDR3 amino acid sequences were screened for sharing across subjects and compared with published repertoires and the VDJdb database. TCRdb reprocessed the public reads (quality trimming at Q25 with fastp, clone calling with MiXCR) and kept in-frame beta chains. Each CDR3 protein appears once, grouped with its most common genes and DNA. The V and J calls and clone size come from TCRdb's table, not from the authors' own analysis. The sample profile shows around 79,000 distinct CDR3 sequences; around 70% of them were found once. The ten most abundant clones make up roughly 80% of the sample.

Based on the germline V gene, the CDR1 and CDR2 sequences are SNHLY and FYNNEI. V is pared back by 6 bases and J by 6 bases, with 11 bases lying between the germline termini. From its cysteine to its phenylalanine, the CDR3 spans 13 amino acids. Only CDR3 DNA remains: 39 bases, in frame from the first base. The patients picked for sequencing were ones in whom flow cytometry had shown an expansion of CD8+CD57+ cells. All patients had severe acquired aplastic anemia diagnosed by International Study of Aplastic Anemia and Agranulocytosis and Camitta criteria. Patients had received no therapy at the time of blood sampling. The study deep-sequenced TCR repertoires of sorted CD4+ and CD8+ blood T cells from severe aplastic anemia patients and healthy subjects. In the USA, patient enrollment took place under clinicaltrials.gov protocols 00001620, 01623167, 00001397, 00071045, 00081523 and 00961064. Ficoll-Paque density gradient centrifugation was used to isolate peripheral blood mononuclear cells. Before DNA extraction, CD4+ and CD8+ T cells were sorted with FACS or magnetic beads.

The chain is made from TRBV2 and TRBJ2-2, with no D gene named confidently. The source is a human donor with aplastic anemia. The sample comprised sorted CD4+, CD8+, or CD8+CD57+ T cells (not recorded which) from PBMCs. The sequenced DNA: TGTGCCAGCAGCGCCGAACGCGCCGGGGAGCTGTTTTTT. Translated, this is CASSAERAGELFF.